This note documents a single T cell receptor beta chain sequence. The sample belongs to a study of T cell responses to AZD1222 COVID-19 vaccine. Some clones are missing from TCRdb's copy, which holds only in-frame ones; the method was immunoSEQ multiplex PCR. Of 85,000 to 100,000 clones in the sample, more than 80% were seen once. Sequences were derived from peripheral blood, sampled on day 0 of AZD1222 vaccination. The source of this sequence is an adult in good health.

The CDR3 protein is CATSREGGSSYEQYF. CDR3 DNA: TGTGCCACCAGCAGAGAAGGGGGTAGCTCCTACGAGCAGTACTTC. This rearrangement joins TRBV15 to TRBJ2-7, with TRBD1 as a possible D gene (6 bases). This CDR3 comprises 15 residues. CDR1 is LNHNV and CDR2 is YYDKDF in the germline V gene (reference sequence). V was trimmed by 0 bases and J by 0 bases, leaving 9 bases between them.